This TCR beta chain is drawn from a study of regulatory T cells in long-lasting Graves disease. Details on this clonotype: Being one base from a much bigger clone, this may be a read error. Likely a read error: the CDR3 ends without its conserved phenylalanine or tryptophan.

The time point: newly diagnosed GD, antithyroid drugs for less than 3 months. With RNA extracted from PBMCs as input, the TCR library was made. CDR3 length: 13 amino acids. Germline V gene sequence: CDR1 MNHEY, CDR2 SMNVEV (reference sequence). V lost 5 bases to trimming and J lost 0 bases, with 6 bases between them. In building TCR beta libraries, iRepertoire HTBI primers were used together with Arm-PCR of CDR3 regions. MiXCR, applied by TCRdb to the multiplex PCR reads, yields one record per CDR3 protein. The sample lists some 600,000 distinct CDR3 sequences, roughly 15% seen once, with 12% in the top ten. The sample was also linked to a second study, of T cells in Graves' hyperthyroidism and ophthalmopathy.

The receptor comes from a man younger than 35 with Graves disease. The material was peripheral blood mononuclear cells (PBMCs), obtained at new diagnosis, from a patient treated with antithyroid drugs. The V call is TRBV27, the J call TRBJ2-3; no clear D. The CDR3 sequence: CASSRWSTDTQYS. The CDR3 DNA is TGTGCCAGCAGTCGGTGGAGCACAGATACGCAGTATTCT.